Listed below are T cell receptor beta chains from one sample, sequenced in a study of blood T cells in healthy people across ages. TCRdb processed the 5' RACE reads anew with MiXCR; each CDR3 protein has one entry. The table shows 1.5 million to 2 million distinct CDR3 sequences, with about 50% occurring only once. The specimen sequenced was blood. These TCRs come from a middle-aged woman in good health. Both conserved end residues are trimmed from each CDR3.

cdr3_aa v_call
ASSYSFLQGTYEQY TRBV6-5
ASSPQTGCQPQH TRBV18
ASSLGHGTGVFLSGYT TRBV7-2
ASSSSGGDPPTQY TRBV12-3/TRBV12-4
ASSDRTGTSYEQY TRBV4-1
SAGGTEPQY TRBV20-1
ASSQLLYGYT TRBV6-2/TRBV6-3
ASSQTSRGTDTQY TRBV9
ASNSGPSVSLNNEQF TRBV28
ASSQTASQF TRBV4-2
ASSKASVVIRDRGDDWMNYGYT TRBV21-1
ASRGTSGADRTDTQY TRBV5-1
SVEPGTVDQY TRBV29-1
ASSLEGRGLQGSQY TRBV7-2
ASSQGLTAQETQY TRBV4-3
ASSRRGGVDGEQF TRBV7-9
SVVVGAETQY TRBV29-1
ASSWGTVSNQPQH TRBV2
ASRSPGQPYGYT TRBV12-3/TRBV12-4
ASSLGPHSQETQY TRBV5-1
ASRHGDRETQY TRBV14
ASSQEARGQGGEKLF TRBV4-3
SARDSRTPQETQY TRBV20-1
ASSHAGTGHSNQPQH TRBV12-3/TRBV12-4
ASSLSETGTPLH TRBV7-3
SVKTSGRAEQY TRBV29-1